This TCR beta chain is from a study of post-analysis software for immune sequencing data. Turning to the study itself: The study covered relapsing-remitting, secondary progressive and progressive-relapsing courses of multiple sclerosis. Regarding the study as a whole: With F measure, samples from one preparation batch clustered together strongly. TRBV5-6, TRBV5-1 and TRBV20-1 belonged to a set of roughly 5 TRBV segments that were more frequent in patients than controls. People with multiple sclerosis had a significantly lower normalized Chao1 diversity than controls did.

Notes on this clonotype: Its antigen is unknown.

The V end was cut by 4 bases, the J end by 7 bases, with 11 bases between. Germline lookup yields CDR1 SGHTA and CDR2 FQGTGA. This CDR3 is 13 amino acids long. Incorporated into the TCR beta cDNA libraries were unique molecular identifiers, which served to reduce PCR and sequencing biases. A population of roughly 0.85 to 10 million T cells gave rise to around 480,000 cDNA molecules. TCRdb independently ran MiXCR on the PCR reads; one entry per CDR3 protein. Among roughly 650,000 distinct CDR3 sequences, 59% were seen once, and the ten largest hold 11%. Sequencing was performed on blood. The receptor was isolated from a girl aged 2-9 years with multiple sclerosis. The gene calls are TRBV7-3 and TRBJ2-1; D gene uncertain. Here the CDR3 reads CASSSGPSNEQFF. The CDR3 DNA reads TGTGCCAGCAGCTCGGGCCCTTCGAATGAGCAGTTCTTC.